The T cell receptor (beta chain) under discussion was sequenced for a study of blood T cell repertoires in COVID-19. Across the whole study: Donors in the United States, Italy and Spain gave samples during acute or convalescent COVID-19.

V shed 0 bases, J shed 6 bases, and the junction held 7 bases outside the gene matches. There are 16 residues in the CDR3. The V gene's germline CDR1 is LNHDA and CDR2 SQIVND (reference sequence). In the authors' methods: From reference gene primer amplification, estimates of nucleated cell counts were derived. Only in-frame clones appear in the TCRdb table, and some are missing; sequencing was by immunoSEQ multiplex PCR. V, J and clone size were drawn from that table, and D and trimming were deduced from the DNA. The sample shows about 54,000 clones, roughly 87% of them seen only once. The clonotype originates from a woman aged 55-75 years with acute or convalescent COVID-19. The chain links TRBV19 to TRBJ1-5, with 8 nucleotides matching TRBD1. The sample consisted of peripheral blood. DNA of the CDR3: TGTGCCAGTAGTATAGATCCCGAGACAGGGGTTCAGCCCCAGCATTTT. Translating it yields CASSIDPETGVQPQHF.